This T cell receptor (beta chain) came from a study of shared clonotypes between healthy human individuals. General study results and limits: Generally, estimated richness proved larger in naive subsets than it did in memory subsets. Investigators expected sequencing depth to affect clonotype sharing among donors.

The data were produced by immunoSEQ multiplex PCR, yet TCRdb's version contains in-frame clones alone and is incomplete. The profile shows 1.4 million or so clones, approximately 98.5% of them singletons. V was clipped by 3 bases and J by 0 bases, with 18 bases between them. Germline V CDR1 and CDR2: SGHVS, FQNEAQ. The CDR3 has 17 residues. Details on this clone: Its antigen remains unknown.

The study drew its donors from healthy HIV-negative adults without recent acute infections or vaccinations. Among the donors, all were Caucasian adults who lived in Nashville, Tennessee. Sequencing was carried out using naive CD4+ T cells sorted from blood. Described subset: CD45RA+ positively selected. The rearrangement uses TRBV7-8 and TRBJ2-7; D may correspond to TRBD1 or TRBD2 (6 bases each). The TCR was taken from a man aged 30 to 39 in good health. The CDR3 is CASSLKQGRGVSYEQYF. The CDR3 DNA is TGTGCCAGCAGCTTGAAACAGGGTCGCGGGGTCTCCTACGAGCAGTACTTC.